This T cell receptor beta chain was sequenced for a study of human T cells and chemical hapten exposure (dated by TCRdb to 2020 to 2023). Describing the broader study: For sensitization, 2% DPC in acetone was applied to a 2 cm by 2 cm area of upper inner arm skin. Blood for TCR sequencing was provided by twenty-nine alopecia patients at one to four time points (pre-sensitization, 2, 6 and 24 weeks). This study followed changes in the peripheral blood TCR repertoire in vivo during primary and secondary sensitization of alopecia patients to the hapten diphenylcyclopropenone (DPC). Libraries were combined into a pool for sequencing, and differences in TCR yield between samples came mainly from small differences in library volumes within the pool. Blood samples were taken from patients before sensitization (week 0) and at 2, 6 and about 24 weeks after DPC sensitization. Patch testing was performed on the upper back with Finn chambers containing 0.01% DPC, and the patch tests were scored after 6 days according to International Contact Dermatitis Research Group standards. Most of the patients in the cohort were female, and the cohort covered alopecia areata with under or over 50% scalp involvement, alopecia totalis and alopecia universalis. Patients additionally received weekly therapeutic DPC doses to the scalp throughout the approximately 24-week study period.

The investigation overall reported the following: DPC sensitization did not change how many TCRs were above 1 in 1000 frequency, and no evidence was found of alterations in global repertoire structure. Compared with pre-sensitization or healthy control sets, expanded TCRs formed significantly more large CDR3 similarity clusters, which is consistent with antigen-driven responses. Repeated subsampling changed both the strength of the expansion versus patch-test correlation and the threshold at which that correlation became significant. The number of PT1 expanded TCRs positively correlated with patch test score, significant at thresholds 8, 16 and 32 but not 4. Alopecia, a presumed autoimmune disease, was present in all patients, so the immune response of the patients might differ from that of healthy individuals.

Trimming takes 0 bases from V and 4 bases from J, and the germline ends sit 9 bases apart. The CDR3 contains 14 residues, cysteine and phenylalanine counted. The retained sequence is limited to the CDR3, 42 bases, with the frame set at the first base. Reading the germline V gene gives CDR1 SGHTA and CDR2 FQGNSA. The table lists this clonotype with a few counts. It lacks a known antigen. No base quality values were provided; no much bigger clone lies one nucleotide off. Library prep was done by RACE. The sample was run on a NextSeq 500. During library preparation, unique molecular identifiers were attached to individual cDNA molecules so that TCRs could be counted in a quantitative, reproducible way. From each blood RNA sample, both TCR alpha and TCR beta chains were sequenced. On the study's bioinformatics: The median number of TCRs per sample was around 100,000, ranging from roughly 20,000 to 700,000. V, J and CDR3 annotation of the TCR reads was performed with the Decombinator software suite. For PS versus PT1 abundance plots, all samples were subsampled to the same number of TCRs (28,000). TCRs were defined as expanded if absent before sensitization and observed at least eight times at the 2-week time point. The raw public reads went through TCRdb reprocessing: fastp at Q25, MiXCR clone calling, in-frame beta chains kept. One record per CDR3 amino acid sequence lists the most common genes and DNA. TCRdb, rather than the study authors, made the V and J calls. This sample gives approximately 100,000 distinct CDR3 sequences in total; approximately 12% of them show up just once. Roughly 1.5% of the sample comes from the top ten.

The time point label corresponds to: pre-sensitization, week 0. This specimen's treatment or condition label, per the study, means: therapeutic diphenylcyclopropenone sensitization with weekly scalp DPC. Blood at each patch-test visit was drawn before the patch test was applied. Patients were considered eligible if aged 18 to 70, diagnosed with alopecia and deemed suitable for DPC therapy, and patients were excluded if pregnant. Total RNA was isolated from unfractionated whole blood collected in Tempus Blood RNA tubes. The input for sequencing was whole blood, taken in connection with sensitization to the hapten diphenylcyclopropenone (DPC). The receptor comes from a woman aged 45 to 65 with alopecia areata. Some clones in this sample may be carry-over from other donors' samples. The sequence joins TRBV7-2 to TRBJ1-2, with the D segment identity uncertain. The CDR3 loop reads CASSLAATPYGYTF. Here is the DNA: TGTGCCAGCAGCTTAGCGGCAACCCCCTATGGCTACACCTTC.